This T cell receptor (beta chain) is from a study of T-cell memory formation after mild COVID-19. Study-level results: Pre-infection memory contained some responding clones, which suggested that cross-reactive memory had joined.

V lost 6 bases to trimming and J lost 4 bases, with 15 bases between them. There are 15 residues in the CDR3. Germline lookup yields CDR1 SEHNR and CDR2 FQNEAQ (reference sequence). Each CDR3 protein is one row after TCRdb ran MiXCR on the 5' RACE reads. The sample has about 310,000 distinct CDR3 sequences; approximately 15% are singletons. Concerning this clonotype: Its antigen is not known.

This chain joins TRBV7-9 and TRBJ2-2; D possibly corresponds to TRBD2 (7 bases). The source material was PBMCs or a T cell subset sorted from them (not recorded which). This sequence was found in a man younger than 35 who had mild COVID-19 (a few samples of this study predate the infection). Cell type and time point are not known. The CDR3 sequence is CASRLGGLATGELFF. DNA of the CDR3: TGTGCCAGCAGACTCGGGGGGCTGGCCACCGGGGAGCTGTTTTTT.